The 3 T cell receptor beta chains presented below share a single source sample, sequenced in a study of T cell responses to AZD1222 COVID-19 vaccine. Assay used: immunoSEQ multiplex PCR; TCRdb lists only in-frame clones, some missing. The table has 150,000 to 200,000 clones, around 92% seen once; the top ten hold 0.9%. Sequencing was performed on peripheral blood, taken on day 0 of AZD1222 vaccination. Receptors were obtained from an adult in good health.

The V and J genes are TRBV5-1 and TRBJ1-1, with TRBD1 identical over 8 bases. Per germline, CDR1 SGHRS and CDR2 YFSETQ. The CDR3 is made up of 17 amino acids. After removal of 4 bases from V and 5 bases from J, the junction contained 16 bases not matched to a gene. CDR3 DNA sequence: TGCGCCAGCAGCGGCGCCGGGACAGGTTTCGGAGGGACTGAAGCTTTCTTT. Its translation: CASSGAGTGFGGTEAFF.

This sequence joins TRBV6-2 or TRBV6-3 and TRBJ1-5; 8 nucleotides match TRBD1. Per germline, CDR1 MNHEY and CDR2 SVGEGT. V dropped 4 bases and J dropped 8; count of bases not matched to a gene: 10. The CDR3 runs 15 residues. The CDR3, as DNA: TGTGCCAGCAGTTCAGGACAGGGCTTCGTGGAGCCCCAGCATTTT. Its translation: CASSSGQGFVEPQHF.

The rearrangement uses TRBV24-1 and TRBJ2-7; 11 bases line up with TRBD2. Looked up from germline, CDR1 is KGHDR and CDR2 is SFDVKD. V gave up 8 bases and J gave up 2 bases; unmatched junction bases: 13. The CDR3 is made up of 17 amino acids. This CDR3 is CATIIAGGPGWAYEQYF. The CDR3 DNA sequence: TGTGCCACCATAATAGCGGGGGGGCCAGGTTGGGCCTACGAGCAGTACTTC.